This T cell receptor (beta chain) was found in a study of blood T cells in healthy people across ages. All donors came from Russia, were Caucasian and healthy, and spanned ages about 6 to 90. Together with a sample-barcoded 5' primer, a J-beta primer mix was included in a second PCR lasting roughly 6 to 12 cycles. Using its own MiXCR run on the 5' RACE reads, TCRdb lists one record per CDR3 protein. The profile shows some 710,000 distinct CDR3 sequences, about half of them singletons. With respect to this clonotype: A clone one base away is much larger, so this may be a read error.

CDR3 size: 12 residues. V was pared by 4 bases and J by 7 bases, with 11 bases between. Germline V gene data show CDR1 as LNHNV and CDR2 as YYDKDF (reference sequence). The source of this sequence is an elderly man in good health. The V and J genes are TRBV15 and TRBJ2-7, with D unclear. The sequencing sample was made of blood. The CDR3 nucleotides read TGTGCCACCAGCAACGAAGTAAATGAGCAGTACTTC. Translating it yields CATSNEVNEQYF.